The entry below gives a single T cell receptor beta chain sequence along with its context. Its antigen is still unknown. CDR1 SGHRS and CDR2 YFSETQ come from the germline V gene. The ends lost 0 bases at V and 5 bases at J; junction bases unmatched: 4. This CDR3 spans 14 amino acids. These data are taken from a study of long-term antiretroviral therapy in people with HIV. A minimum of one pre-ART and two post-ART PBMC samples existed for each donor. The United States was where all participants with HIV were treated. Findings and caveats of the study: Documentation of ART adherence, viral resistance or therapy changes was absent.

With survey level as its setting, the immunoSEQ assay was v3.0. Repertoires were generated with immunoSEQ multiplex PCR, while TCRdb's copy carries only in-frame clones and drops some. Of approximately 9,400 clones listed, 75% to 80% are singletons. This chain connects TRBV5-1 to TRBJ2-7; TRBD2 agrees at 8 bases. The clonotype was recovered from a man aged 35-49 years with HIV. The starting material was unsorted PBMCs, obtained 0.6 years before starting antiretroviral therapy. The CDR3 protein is CASSLVPGGNEQYF. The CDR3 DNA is TGCGCCAGCAGCTTGGTTCCGGGGGGGAACGAGCAGTACTTC.